This T cell receptor beta chain emerged from a study of regulatory T cells in long-lasting Graves disease (dated by TCRdb to about 2021). Regarding the research as a whole: Newly diagnosed Graves' disease patients had taken antithyroid drugs for less than 3 months. The study took place in China and was registered as a clinical trial. A total of roughly 35 samples underwent TCR sequencing: about 13 from persistent and some 20 from newly diagnosed Graves' disease patients. Patients with persistent Graves' disease were compared with patients with newly diagnosed Graves' disease using TCR sequencing and RNA sequencing of peripheral blood.

Based on the germline V gene, the CDR1 and CDR2 sequences are MDHEN and SYDVKM. Trimming takes 4 bases off V and 7 bases off J; junction bases not matched to a gene: 6. The CDR3 holds 15 amino acids from the cysteine to the phenylalanine. CDR3 DNA is the only sequence kept; it has 45 bases, read in frame from the first base. The table lists this clonotype with many counts. Its antigen has not been determined. Qualities for individual bases were not recorded, and no much larger clone is one base off. On the study overall, not on this receptor specifically: Sequencing and analysis were restricted to the TCR beta chain. Persistent Graves' disease patients showed lower TCR Shannon entropy and fewer highly expanded clones than newly diagnosed patients, suggesting clonal expansion. The authors acknowledged the small sample size as a limitation that may reduce accuracy. A larger number of public clonotypes was shared among persistent patients (under 3,000) than among newly diagnosed patients (around 880). Because the primary lesion, thyroid tissue, could not be accessed, the study looked at peripheral blood alone. Persistent disease showed preferential use of TRBV28, TRBJ1-2 and TRBJ2-5, whereas newly diagnosed disease favored TRBV20-1 and TRBJ2-1.

The library was obtained by multiplex PCR. Instrument used: Illumina HiSeq 4000. TCR beta libraries were built with iRepertoire HTBI primers and Arm-PCR amplification of CDR3 regions. PCR products were gel purified before sequencing. In the original analysis: Gene usage analysis of CDR3 amino acid clonotypes relied on the 60 or so TRBV and 13 to 15 TRBJ segments identified across samples. COPE and FqMerger were used to merge filtered high-quality paired reads into contigs. BLAST was used to align contigs to IMGT TRBV, TRBD and TRBJ reference genes, with CDR3 defined following IMGT. Any clonotype with a frequency above 0.1% was counted as a highly expanded clone. Repertoire diversity was measured by Shannon entropy, and V-J evenness by the Gini coefficient. Public clonotypes were defined as clonotypes shared by more than one individual. TCRdb handled the public reads itself, with Q25 trimming in fastp and clone calling in MiXCR, and kept productive beta chains. Rows merge per CDR3 protein into single entries with the most common DNA and genes. TCRdb, not the original authors, processed these V and J calls. Here the sample has 350,000 to 400,000 distinct CDR3 sequences; 15% to 17% occur a single time. About 20% of the sample belongs to the ten largest clones.

What the time point label conveys for this sample: newly diagnosed GD, antithyroid drugs for less than 3 months. RNA was extracted from PBMCs in TRIzol for both TCR sequencing and RNA sequencing. The diagnosis of Graves' disease followed American Thyroid Association guidelines. Patients for the study were recruited at an endocrinology department in Xi'an, China. Each patient gave approximately 9.7 milliliters of peripheral blood, collected in an EDTA anticoagulant tube. PBMCs were isolated by Ficoll Paque Plus density gradient separation without further T cell sorting. An Agilent 2100 Bioanalyzer and agarose gel were used to check RNA quality, and a NanoDrop 2000 was used to measure RNA concentration.

Recombination linked TRBV28 to TRBJ1-6, with TRBD1 matching 8 junction bases. The sample consisted of peripheral blood mononuclear cells (PBMCs), taken at new diagnosis, from a patient treated with antithyroid drugs. The TCR sequence derives from a female donor with Graves disease. The CDR3 amino acid sequence is: CASSSQGAQNSPLHF. The nucleotide sequence is given as TGTGCCAGCAGTTCGCAGGGGGCGCAAAATTCACCCCTCCACTTT. The entire variable domain, with the stretches around the CDR3 drawn from the reference TRBV28 and TRBJ1-6 proteins, is DVKVTQSSRYLVKRTGEKVFLECVQDMDHENMFWYRQDPGLGLRLIYFSYDVKMKEKGDIPEGYSVSREKKERFSLILESASTNQTSMYLCASSSQGAQNSPLHFGNGTRLTVT.